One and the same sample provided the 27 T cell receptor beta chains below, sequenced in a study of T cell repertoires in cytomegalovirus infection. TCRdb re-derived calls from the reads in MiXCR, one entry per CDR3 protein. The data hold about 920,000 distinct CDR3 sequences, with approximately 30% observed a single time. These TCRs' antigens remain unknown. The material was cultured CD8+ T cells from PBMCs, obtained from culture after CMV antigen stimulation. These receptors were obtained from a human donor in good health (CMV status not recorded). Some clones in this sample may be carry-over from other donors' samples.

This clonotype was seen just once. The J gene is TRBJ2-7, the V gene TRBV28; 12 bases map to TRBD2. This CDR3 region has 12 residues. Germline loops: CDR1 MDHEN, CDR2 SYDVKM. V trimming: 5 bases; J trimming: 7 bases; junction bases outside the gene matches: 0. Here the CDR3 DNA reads TGTGCCAGCAGTGGACTAGCGGGGGAGCAGTACGTC. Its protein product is CASSGLAGEQYV.

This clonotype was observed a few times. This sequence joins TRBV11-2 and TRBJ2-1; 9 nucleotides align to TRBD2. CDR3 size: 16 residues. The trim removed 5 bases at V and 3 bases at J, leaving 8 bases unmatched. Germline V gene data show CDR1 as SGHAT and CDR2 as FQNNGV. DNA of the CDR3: TGTGCCAGCAGCCCAGATAGCGGGGGTCTCTACAATGAGCAGTTCTTC. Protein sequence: CASSPDSGGLYNEQFF.

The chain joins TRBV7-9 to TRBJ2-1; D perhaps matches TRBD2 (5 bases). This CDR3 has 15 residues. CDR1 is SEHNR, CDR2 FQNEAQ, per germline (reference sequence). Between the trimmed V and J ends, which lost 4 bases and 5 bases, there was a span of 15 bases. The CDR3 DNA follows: TGTGCCAGCAGCTACCCCGGGAACTTCGACAATGAGCAGTTCTTC. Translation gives CASSYPGNFDNEQFF.

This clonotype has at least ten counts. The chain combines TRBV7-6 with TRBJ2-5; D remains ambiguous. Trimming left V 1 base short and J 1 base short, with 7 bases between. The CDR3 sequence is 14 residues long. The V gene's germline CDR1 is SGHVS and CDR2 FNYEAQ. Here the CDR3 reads CASSLEVGQETQYF. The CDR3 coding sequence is TGTGCCAGCAGCTTAGAGGTGGGCCAAGAGACCCAGTACTTC.

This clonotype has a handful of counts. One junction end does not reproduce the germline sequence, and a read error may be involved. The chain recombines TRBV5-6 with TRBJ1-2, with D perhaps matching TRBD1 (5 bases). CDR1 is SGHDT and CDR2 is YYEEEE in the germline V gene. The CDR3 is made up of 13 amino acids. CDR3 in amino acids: CASTLGLRDGYTF. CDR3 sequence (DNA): TGTGCCAGCACCTTGGGTCTCAGGGATGGCTACACCTTC.

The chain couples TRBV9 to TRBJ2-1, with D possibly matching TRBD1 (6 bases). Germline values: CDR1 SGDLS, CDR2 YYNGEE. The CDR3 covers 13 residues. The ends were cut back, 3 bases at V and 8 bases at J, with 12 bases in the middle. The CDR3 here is CASSDRVLDEQFF. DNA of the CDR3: TGTGCCAGCAGCGACAGGGTTCTAGATGAGCAGTTCTTC.

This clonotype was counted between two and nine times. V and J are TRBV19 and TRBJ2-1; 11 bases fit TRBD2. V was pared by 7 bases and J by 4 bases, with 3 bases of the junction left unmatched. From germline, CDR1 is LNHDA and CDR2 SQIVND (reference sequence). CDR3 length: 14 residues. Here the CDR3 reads CASKTSGGYNEQFF. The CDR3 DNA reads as TGTGCCAGTAAAACTAGCGGGGGTTACAATGAGCAGTTCTTC. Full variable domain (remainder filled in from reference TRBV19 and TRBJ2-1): DGGITQSPKYLFRKEGQNVTLSCEQNLNHDAMYWYRQDPGQGLRLIYYSQIVNDFQKGDIAEGYSVSREKKESFPLTVTSAQKNPTAFYLCASKTSGGYNEQFFGPGTRLTVL.

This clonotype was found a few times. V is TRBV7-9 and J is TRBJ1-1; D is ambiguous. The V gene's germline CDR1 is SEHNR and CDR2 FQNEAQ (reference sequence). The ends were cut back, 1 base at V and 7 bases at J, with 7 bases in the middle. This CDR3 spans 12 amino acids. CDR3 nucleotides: TGTGCCAGCAGCTTAGGGGCGGATGAAGCTTTCTTT. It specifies CASSLGADEAFF.

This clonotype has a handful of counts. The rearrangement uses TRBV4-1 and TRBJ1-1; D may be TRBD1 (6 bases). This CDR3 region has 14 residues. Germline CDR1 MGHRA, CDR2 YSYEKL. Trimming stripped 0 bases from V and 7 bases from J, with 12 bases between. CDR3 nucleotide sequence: TGCGCCAGCAGCCAAGAGGGACAAGTGATTGAAGCTTTCTTT. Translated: CASSQEGQVIEAFF.

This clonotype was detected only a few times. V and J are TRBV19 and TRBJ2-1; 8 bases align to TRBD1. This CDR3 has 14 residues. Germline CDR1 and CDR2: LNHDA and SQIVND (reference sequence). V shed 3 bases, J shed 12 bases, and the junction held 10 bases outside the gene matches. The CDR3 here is CASSIQTGVLGQFF. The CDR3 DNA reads TGTGCCAGTAGTATTCAGACAGGGGTTTTGGGGCAGTTCTTC. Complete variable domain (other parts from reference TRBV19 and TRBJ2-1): DGGITQSPKYLFRKEGQNVTLSCEQNLNHDAMYWYRQDPGQGLRLIYYSQIVNDFQKGDIAEGYSVSREKKESFPLTVTSAQKNPTAFYLCASSIQTGVLGQFFGPGTRLTVL.

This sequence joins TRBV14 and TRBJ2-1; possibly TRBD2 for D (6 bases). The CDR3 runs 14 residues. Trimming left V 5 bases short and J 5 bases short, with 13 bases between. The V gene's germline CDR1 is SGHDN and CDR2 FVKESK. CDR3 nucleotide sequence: TGTGCCAGCAGCGGAGGGGTGACCGACAATGAGCAGTTCTTC. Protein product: CASSGGVTDNEQFF.

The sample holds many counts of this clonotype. The DNA of the CDR3 is TGTGCCAGCAGCTTAGGTTTGATCTGGGAGACCCAGTACTTC. This translates into CASSLGLIWETQYF. The chain has TRBV7-8 and TRBJ2-5; D gene unclear. V was shortened by 1 base and J by 5 bases, with 11 bases between the two germline ends. The CDR3 runs 14 residues. CDR1 is SGHVS, CDR2 FQNEAQ, per germline. The complete variable domain, with remaining parts taken from reference TRBV7-8 and TRBJ2-5, reads GAGVSQSPRYKVAKRGQDVALRCDPISGHVSLFWYQQALGQGPEFLTYFQNEAQLDKSGLPSDRFFAERPEGSVSTLKIQRTQQEDSAVYLCASSLGLIWETQYFGPGTRLLVL.

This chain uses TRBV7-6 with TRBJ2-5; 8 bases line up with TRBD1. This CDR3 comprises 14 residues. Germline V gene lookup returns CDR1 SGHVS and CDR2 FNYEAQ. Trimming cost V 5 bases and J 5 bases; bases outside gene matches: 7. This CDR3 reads CASSQGASTETQYF. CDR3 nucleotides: TGTGCCAGCAGCCAGGGGGCCAGCACGGAGACCCAGTACTTC. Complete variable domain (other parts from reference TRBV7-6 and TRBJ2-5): GAGVSQSPRYKVTKRGQDVALRCDPISGHVSLYWYRQALGQGPEFLTYFNYEAQQDKSGLPNDRFSAERPEGSISTLTIQRTEQRDSAMYRCASSQGASTETQYFGPGTRLLVL.

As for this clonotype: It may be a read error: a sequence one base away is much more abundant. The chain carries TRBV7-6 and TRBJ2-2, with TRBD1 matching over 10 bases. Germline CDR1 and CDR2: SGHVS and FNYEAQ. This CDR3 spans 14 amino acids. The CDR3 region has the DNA TGTGTCAGCGGGACAGGGGCGAACACCGGGGAGCTGTTTTTT. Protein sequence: CVSGTGANTGELFF.

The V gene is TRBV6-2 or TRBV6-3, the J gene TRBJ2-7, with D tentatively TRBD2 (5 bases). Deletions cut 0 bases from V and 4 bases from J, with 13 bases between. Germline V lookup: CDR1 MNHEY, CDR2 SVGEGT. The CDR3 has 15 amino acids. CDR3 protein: CASSYSRALGYEQYV. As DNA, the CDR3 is TGTGCCAGCAGTTACTCGAGGGCTTTGGGGTACGAGCAGTACGTC.

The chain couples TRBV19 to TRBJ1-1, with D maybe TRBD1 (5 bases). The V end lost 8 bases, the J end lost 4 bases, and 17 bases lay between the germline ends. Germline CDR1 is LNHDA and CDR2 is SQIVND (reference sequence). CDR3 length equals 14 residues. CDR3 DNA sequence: TGTGCCAGTGAAGTCGGACACGGGGTCACTGAAGCTTTCTTT. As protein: CASEVGHGVTEAFF.

CDR3 in DNA: TGTGCCAGCAGTTACGAGGGCCCCTACTCCTATAATTCACCCCTCCACTTT. This translates into CASSYEGPYSYNSPLHF. V and J are TRBV6-5 and TRBJ1-6; D not certain. There are 17 residues in the CDR3. V lost 2 bases, J lost 0 bases, and 11 bases lay in between. From germline, CDR1 is MNHEY and CDR2 SVGAGI.

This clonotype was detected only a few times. The CDR3 reads CASSEAGTGPGEQYV. The CDR3 nucleotides read TGTGCCAGCAGTGAAGCCGGGACAGGGCCGGGGGAGCAGTACGTC. The J gene is TRBJ2-7, the V gene TRBV6-1; 9 bases map to TRBD1. The germline V gene has CDR1 MNHNS and CDR2 SASEGT. The CDR3 has 15 amino acids. J was trimmed by 7 bases and V by 0 bases; bases with no gene match: 7.

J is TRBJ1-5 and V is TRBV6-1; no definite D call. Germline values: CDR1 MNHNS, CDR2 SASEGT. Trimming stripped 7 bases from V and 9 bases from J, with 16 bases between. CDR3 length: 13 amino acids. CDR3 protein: CASTAAERWPQHF. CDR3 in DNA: TGTGCCAGCACCGCAGCGGAGCGGTGGCCCCAGCATTTT.

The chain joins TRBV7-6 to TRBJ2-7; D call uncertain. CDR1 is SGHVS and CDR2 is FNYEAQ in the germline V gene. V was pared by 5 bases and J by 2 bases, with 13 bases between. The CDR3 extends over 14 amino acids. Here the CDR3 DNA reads TGTGCCAGCAGCCCCTACAGTACCACCTACGAGCAGTACTTC. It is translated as CASSPYSTTYEQYF.

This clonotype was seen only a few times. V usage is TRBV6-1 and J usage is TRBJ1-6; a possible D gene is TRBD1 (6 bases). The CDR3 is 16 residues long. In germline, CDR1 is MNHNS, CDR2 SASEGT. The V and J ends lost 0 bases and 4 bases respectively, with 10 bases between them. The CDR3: CASSEAPGVYNSPLHF. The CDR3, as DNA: TGTGCCAGCAGTGAAGCTCCAGGGGTATATAATTCACCCCTCCACTTT.

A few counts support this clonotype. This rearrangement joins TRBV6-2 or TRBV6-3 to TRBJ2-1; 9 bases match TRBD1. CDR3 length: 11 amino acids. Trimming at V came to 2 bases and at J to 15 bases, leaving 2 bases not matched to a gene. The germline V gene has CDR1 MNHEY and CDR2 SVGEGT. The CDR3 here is CASSYGTGLFF. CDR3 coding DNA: TGTGCCAGCAGTTACGGGACAGGGCTGTTCTTC.

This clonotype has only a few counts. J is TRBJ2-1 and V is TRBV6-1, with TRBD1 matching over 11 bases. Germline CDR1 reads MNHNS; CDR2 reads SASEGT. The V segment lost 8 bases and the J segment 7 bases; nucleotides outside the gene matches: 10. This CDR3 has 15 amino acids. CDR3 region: CASGIGQGAGNEQFF. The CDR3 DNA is TGTGCCAGCGGAATCGGACAGGGGGCAGGGAATGAGCAGTTCTTC.

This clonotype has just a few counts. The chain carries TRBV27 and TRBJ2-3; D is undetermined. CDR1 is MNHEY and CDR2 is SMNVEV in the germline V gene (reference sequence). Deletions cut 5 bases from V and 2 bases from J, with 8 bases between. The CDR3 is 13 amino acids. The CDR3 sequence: CASSPQDTDTQYF. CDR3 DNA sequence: TGTGCCAGCAGTCCTCAAGACACAGATACGCAGTATTTT.

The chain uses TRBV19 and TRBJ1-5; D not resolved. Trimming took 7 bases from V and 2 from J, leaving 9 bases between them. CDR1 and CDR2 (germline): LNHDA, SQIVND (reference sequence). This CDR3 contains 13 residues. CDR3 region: CASTLLGNQPQHF. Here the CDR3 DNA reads TGTGCCAGTACCCTTTTGGGCAATCAGCCCCAGCATTTT. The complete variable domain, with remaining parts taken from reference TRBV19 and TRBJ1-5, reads DGGITQSPKYLFRKEGQNVTLSCEQNLNHDAMYWYRQDPGQGLRLIYYSQIVNDFQKGDIAEGYSVSREKKESFPLTVTSAQKNPTAFYLCASTLLGNQPQHFGDGTRLSIL.

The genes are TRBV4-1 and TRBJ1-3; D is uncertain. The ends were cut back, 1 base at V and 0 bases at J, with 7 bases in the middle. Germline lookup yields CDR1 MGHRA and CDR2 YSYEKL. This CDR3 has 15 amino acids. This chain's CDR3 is CASSQVDLSGNTIYF. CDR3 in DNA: TGCGCCAGCAGCCAAGTAGATCTCTCTGGAAACACCATATATTTT.

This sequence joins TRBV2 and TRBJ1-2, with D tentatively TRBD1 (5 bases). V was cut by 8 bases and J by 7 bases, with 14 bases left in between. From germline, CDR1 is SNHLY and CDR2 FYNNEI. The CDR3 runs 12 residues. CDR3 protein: CASPLGRSGYTF. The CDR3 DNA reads TGTGCCAGCCCTCTGGGGCGGAGTGGCTACACCTTC.